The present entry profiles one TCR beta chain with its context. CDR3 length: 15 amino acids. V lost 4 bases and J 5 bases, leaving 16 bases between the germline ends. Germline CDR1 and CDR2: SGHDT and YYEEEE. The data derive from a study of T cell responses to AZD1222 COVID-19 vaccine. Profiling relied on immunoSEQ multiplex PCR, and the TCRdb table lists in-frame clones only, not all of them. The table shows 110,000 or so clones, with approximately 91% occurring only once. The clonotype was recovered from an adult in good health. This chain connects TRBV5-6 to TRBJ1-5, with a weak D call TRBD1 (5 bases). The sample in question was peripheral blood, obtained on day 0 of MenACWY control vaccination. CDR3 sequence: CASSPGWGRDQPQHF. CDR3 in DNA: TGTGCCAGCAGCCCTGGCTGGGGACGGGATCAGCCCCAGCATTTT. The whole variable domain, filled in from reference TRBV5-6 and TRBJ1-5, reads DAGVTQSPTHLIKTRGQQVTLRCSPKSGHDTVSWYQQALGQGPQFIFQYYEEEERQRGNFPDRFSGHQFPNYSSELNVNALLLGDSALYLCASSPGWGRDQPQHFGDGTRLSIL.